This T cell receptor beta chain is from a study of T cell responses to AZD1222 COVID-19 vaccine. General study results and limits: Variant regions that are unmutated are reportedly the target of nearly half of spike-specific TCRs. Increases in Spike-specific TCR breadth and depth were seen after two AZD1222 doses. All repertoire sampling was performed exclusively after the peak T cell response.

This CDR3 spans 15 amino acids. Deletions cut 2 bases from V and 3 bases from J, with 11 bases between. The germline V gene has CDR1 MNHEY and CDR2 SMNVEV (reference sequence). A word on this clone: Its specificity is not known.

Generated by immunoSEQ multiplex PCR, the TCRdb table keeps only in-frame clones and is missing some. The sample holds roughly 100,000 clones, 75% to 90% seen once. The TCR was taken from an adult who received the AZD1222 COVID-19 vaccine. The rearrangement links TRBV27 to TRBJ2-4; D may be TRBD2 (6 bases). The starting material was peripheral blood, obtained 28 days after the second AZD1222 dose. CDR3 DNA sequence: TGTGCCAGCAGTTTAGGGCAGGGAGGCAAAAACATTCAGTACTTC. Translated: CASSLGQGGKNIQYF.